These 5 T cell receptor beta chains share one sample of origin, sequenced in a study of T cell responses to AZD1222 COVID-19 vaccine. Clones were read by immunoSEQ multiplex PCR, and TCRdb kept only the in-frame ones, dropping some. The sample has under 200,000 clones; approximately 90% are singletons. This specimen consisted of peripheral blood, obtained 28 days after the second AZD1222 dose. The receptor set was obtained from an adult who received the AZD1222 COVID-19 vaccine.

Here the CDR3 reads CASSVTSGGAEQYF. CDR3 in DNA: TGTGCCAGCAGCGTGACTAGCGGGGGCGCGGAGCAGTACTTC. The V call is TRBV7-2, the J call TRBJ2-7; 12 nucleotides align to TRBD2. Germline V gene sequence: CDR1 SGHTA, CDR2 FQGNSA. The CDR3 runs to 14 residues. With V trimmed by 5 bases and J by 7 bases, 6 bases remained unmatched.

A few counts support this clone. The V gene is TRBV2, the J gene TRBJ1-3, with 12 bases that match TRBD1. Trimming at V came to 2 bases and at J to 4 bases, leaving 3 bases not matched to a gene. The CDR3 spans 16 residues. Germline lookup yields CDR1 SNHLY and CDR2 FYNNEI. CDR3 sequence (DNA): TGTGCCAGCAGTGAAAGGGACAGGGGGCGAGGAAACACCATATATTTT. This encodes CASSERDRGRGNTIYF. The variable domain in full, completed from reference TRBV2 and TRBJ1-3, reads EPEVTQTPSHQVTQMGQEVILRCVPISNHLYFYWYRQILGQKVEFLVSFYNNEISEKSEIFDDQFSVERPDGSNFTLKIRSTKLEDSAMYFCASSERDRGRGNTIYFGEGSWLTVV.

The chain is built from TRBV9 and TRBJ2-7; 12 nucleotides line up with TRBD2. V shed 4 bases, J shed 2 bases, and the junction held 4 bases outside the gene matches. The CDR3 is 15 amino acids. The V gene's germline CDR1 is SGDLS and CDR2 YYNGEE. This chain's CDR3 is CASSSGLAGTYEQYF. CDR3 in DNA: TGTGCCAGCAGCTCCGGACTAGCGGGAACCTACGAGCAGTACTTC.

J is TRBJ2-3 and V is TRBV28, with D possibly being TRBD2 (5 bases). The CDR3 contains 13 residues. Germline CDR1 and CDR2: MDHEN and SYDVKM. V was cut by 8 bases and J by 6 bases, with 15 bases left in between. CDR3 sequence (DNA): TGTGCCAGCCAGAACATCCGAGGGGATACGCAGTATTTT. It encodes CASQNIRGDTQYF.

V and J are TRBV20-1 and TRBJ1-2; D not certain. V was shortened by 6 bases and J by 8 bases, with 4 bases between the two germline ends. The V gene's germline CDR1 is DFQATT and CDR2 SNEGSKA (reference sequence). The CDR3 has 8 amino acids. In DNA, the CDR3 is TGCAGTGCCCCCGGCTACACCTTC. It specifies CSAPGYTF.